These 29 T cell receptor beta chains were all obtained from the same sample, sequenced in a study of OX40 agonist ivuxolimab in advanced cancers. The repertoire was sequenced with immunoSEQ multiplex PCR; TCRdb's copy has only in-frame clones and lacks some. This table holds some 81,000 clones, 70% to 90% found once. Material: CD4+ or CD8+ T cells sorted from blood, obtained in a trial of the OX40 agonist ivuxolimab. The receptors here all came from an adult with an advanced solid tumor such as melanoma, head and neck, liver or kidney cancer.

The J gene is TRBJ1-3, the V gene TRBV28; 7 bases map to TRBD1. In germline, CDR1 is MDHEN, CDR2 SYDVKM. This CDR3 comprises 15 residues. After removal of 5 bases from V and 2 bases from J, the junction contained 6 bases not matched to a gene. CDR3 sequence reads: CASSLTGEAGNTIYF. The CDR3 DNA sequence: TGTGCCAGCAGTCTAACAGGGGAAGCTGGAAACACCATATATTTT.

The sample holds one count of this clone. The V and J genes are TRBV5-4 and TRBJ1-4; perhaps TRBD1 as D (5 bases). There are 14 residues in the CDR3. Germline values: CDR1 SGHNT, CDR2 YYREEE (reference sequence). V lost 4 bases and J lost 0, with 7 bases in between. The CDR3 sequence is CASSPGTTNEKLFF. CDR3 coding DNA: TGTGCCAGCAGCCCAGGGACAACTAATGAAAAACTGTTTTTT.

The rearrangement joins TRBV9 to TRBJ2-2; D could derive from TRBD1 or TRBD2 (5 bases each). Between the trimmed V and J ends, which lost 2 bases and 6 bases, there was a span of 17 bases. The CDR3 is 16 residues long. Germline V gene data show CDR1 as SGDLS and CDR2 as YYNGEE. Here the CDR3 reads CASSVYMGESAGELFF. DNA for the CDR3: TGTGCCAGCAGCGTGTACATGGGGGAGTCCGCCGGGGAGCTGTTTTTT.

The rearrangement uses TRBV19 and TRBJ2-7; no clear D gene. Germline CDR1 LNHDA, CDR2 SQIVND (reference sequence). V shed 7 bases and J shed 7 bases, with 20 bases lying between them. The CDR3 runs to 14 residues. The CDR3 is CASNPSPLLEEQYF. The DNA for the CDR3 is TGTGCCAGTAACCCCTCCCCGCTTCTAGAGGAGCAGTACTTC.

The sample holds one count of this clone. The CDR3 loop is CAWSPHSGNTIYF. CDR3 nucleotide sequence: TGTGCCTGGAGCCCCCACTCTGGAAACACCATATATTTT. The gene calls are TRBV30 and TRBJ1-3, with D hard to call. V was trimmed by 3 bases and J by 0 bases, leaving 6 bases between them. CDR1 is GTSNPN, CDR2 SVGIG, per germline (reference sequence). The CDR3 has 13 amino acids.

The chain carries TRBV28 and TRBJ1-5, with D maybe TRBD1 (5 bases). The V gene lost 4 bases and the J gene lost 4 bases, with 29 bases spanning the gap. Germline values: CDR1 MDHEN, CDR2 SYDVKM. The CDR3 covers 20 residues. This CDR3 is CASSSYPTASTGYRNQPQHF. The CDR3 region has the DNA TGTGCCAGCAGTTCCTATCCCACAGCTTCGACCGGGTACAGGAATCAGCCCCAGCATTTT.

The chain combines TRBV7-9 with TRBJ1-2; TRBD1 matches at 7 bases. Germline loops: CDR1 SEHNR, CDR2 FQNEAQ (reference sequence). The CDR3 has 13 residues. V shed 2 bases and J 8 bases; nucleotides not matched to a gene: 5. CDR3 protein: CASSLQGVWGYTF. In DNA form, the CDR3 reads TGTGCCAGCAGCTTACAGGGGGTTTGGGGCTACACCTTC.

J is TRBJ2-6 and V is TRBV7-6; no firm D call. V gave up 0 bases and J gave up 0 bases, with 3 bases separating them. Germline CDR1 SGHVS, CDR2 FNYEAQ. The CDR3 is 15 residues long. The CDR3 DNA follows: TGTGCCAGCAGCTTAGCATACTCTGGGGCCAACGTCCTGACTTTC. Its translation is CASSLAYSGANVLTF.

The CDR3 coding sequence is TGCGCCAGCAGCCAAAGCGGAGCCGGGGAAAAACTGTTTTTT. This codes for CASSQSGAGEKLFF. The genes are TRBV4-1 and TRBJ1-4; D not certain. Trimming removed 2 bases from V and 8 bases from J, with 12 bases in between. Germline loops: CDR1 MGHRA, CDR2 YSYEKL. The CDR3 sequence is 14 residues long.

The rearrangement uses TRBV5-6 and TRBJ2-3; 11 bases agree with TRBD1. The CDR3 length is 15 residues. V lost 2 bases to trimming and J lost 3 bases; unmatched junction nucleotides: 2. From germline, CDR1 is SGHDT and CDR2 YYEEEE. The DNA for the CDR3 is TGTGCCAGCAGCTTCGGACAGGGGGCAACAGATACGCAGTATTTT. This sequence encodes CASSFGQGATDTQYF.

The gene calls are TRBV7-3 and TRBJ2-3, with TRBD1 matching 7 bases. V lost 4 bases and J lost 5; bases outside the gene matches: 0. The length of the CDR3 is 12 residues. Germline CDR1 SGHTA, CDR2 FQGTGA. The CDR3 bases are TGTGCCAGCAGCTACAGGGGAGATACGCAGTATTTT. Its translation: CASSYRGDTQYF.

The chain links TRBV7-2 to TRBJ1-4; TRBD1 aligns across 9 bases. The V gene's germline CDR1 is SGHTA and CDR2 FQGNSA. V lost 5 bases to trimming and J lost 3 bases; unmatched junction nucleotides: 7. There are 16 residues in the CDR3. CDR3 sequence (DNA): TGTGCCAGCAGCCCAACGGGACAGGGCTCTAATGAAAAACTGTTTTTT. Translated: CASSPTGQGSNEKLFF. Full variable domain (remainder filled in from reference TRBV7-2 and TRBJ1-4): GAGVSQSPSNKVTEKGKDVELRCDPISGHTALYWYRQSLGQGLEFLIYFQGNSAPDKSGLPSDRFSAERTGGSVSTLTIQRTQQEDSAVYLCASSPTGQGSNEKLFFGSGTQLSVL.

This chain connects TRBV5-6 to TRBJ1-5; tentative D call: TRBD1 (6 bases). The V and J ends lost 4 bases and 5 bases respectively, with 10 bases between them. Germline CDR1 SGHDT, CDR2 YYEEEE. The CDR3 covers 13 residues. CDR3: CASSRTGYQPQHF. Written as DNA, the CDR3 is TGTGCCAGCAGCCGAACAGGGTATCAGCCCCAGCATTTT.

The chain links TRBV28 to TRBJ1-6; perhaps TRBD1 as D (6 bases). Germline lookup yields CDR1 MDHEN and CDR2 SYDVKM. The V end was cut by 3 bases, the J end by 6 bases, with 12 bases between. This CDR3 is 15 amino acids long. The CDR3 loop reads CASSFGQRTNSPLHF. CDR3 nucleotide sequence: TGTGCCAGCAGTTTTGGACAGCGGACTAATTCACCCCTCCACTTT.

The chain carries TRBV27 and TRBJ1-2, with D possibly being TRBD1 (5 bases). Trimming took 4 bases from V and 0 from J, leaving 12 bases between them. Per the germline V gene, CDR1 is MNHEY and CDR2 is SMNVEV (reference sequence). The CDR3 spans 15 residues. In DNA form, the CDR3 reads TGTGCCAGCAGTTCGAGCAGGGTCTCTAACTATGGCTACACCTTC. Translated, it gives CASSSSRVSNYGYTF.

This clone has just one count. The chain is built from TRBV7-9 and TRBJ2-1, with D tentatively TRBD2 (5 bases). Germline lookup yields CDR1 SEHNR and CDR2 FQNEAQ (reference sequence). Deletions cut 3 bases from V and 10 bases from J, with 10 bases between. This CDR3 has 12 residues. Here the CDR3 DNA reads TGTGCCAGCAGCTTCGGGGAGAACGAGCAGTTCTTC. Its protein is CASSFGENEQFF. The full variable domain, in which reference TRBV7-9 and TRBJ2-1 provide the parts outside the CDR3, is DTGVSQNPRHKITKRGQNVTFRCDPISEHNRLYWYRQTLGQGPEFLTYFQNEAQLEKSRLLSDRFSAERPKGSFSTLEIQRTEQGDSAMYLCASSFGENEQFFGPGTRLTVL.

V and J are TRBV28 and TRBJ2-3; D gene ambiguous. The CDR3 sequence is 14 residues long. Germline V lookup: CDR1 MDHEN, CDR2 SYDVKM. The V gene lost 3 bases and the J gene lost 4 bases, with 11 bases spanning the gap. The CDR3 sequence is CASSLGSFSDTQYF. DNA for the CDR3: TGTGCCAGCAGTTTGGGCAGTTTCTCAGATACGCAGTATTTT. Together with reference TRBV28 and TRBJ2-3, the CDR3 gives the full variable domain: DVKVTQSSRYLVKRTGEKVFLECVQDMDHENMFWYRQDPGLGLRLIYFSYDVKMKEKGDIPEGYSVSREKKERFSLILESASTNQTSMYLCASSLGSFSDTQYFGPGTRLTVL.

A single count supports this clone. CDR3 sequence: CASSQRGGLNEQFF. The DNA for the CDR3 is TGTGCCAGCAGCCAGCGGGGGGGCCTCAATGAGCAGTTCTTC. This chain connects TRBV5-5 to TRBJ2-1; 10 bases map to TRBD2. CDR3 length: 14 amino acids. Looked up from germline, CDR1 is SGHKS and CDR2 is YYEKEE (reference sequence). With 4 bases clipped from V and 6 bases from J, the junction kept 4 bases outside the gene matches.

The chain recombines TRBV7-2 with TRBJ2-5; TRBD2 might be the D (5 bases). Germline assignment: CDR1 SGHTA and CDR2 FQGNSA. Trimming took off 1 base at V and 4 bases at J, with 10 bases between the two ends. The CDR3 consists of 14 residues. The CDR3 bases are TGTGCCAGCAGCTTAGGGCACAGCGGAGAGACCCAGTACTTC. The encoded protein is CASSLGHSGETQYF.

The J gene is TRBJ2-3, the V gene TRBV10-1, with 7 bases fitting TRBD1. The ends lost 6 bases at V and 0 bases at J; junction bases unmatched: 3. Germline CDR1 WNHNN, CDR2 SYGVQD (reference sequence). This CDR3 comprises 14 residues. CDR3 loop: CASSTGDSTDTQYF. CDR3 sequence (DNA): TGCGCCAGCAGCACAGGGGATAGCACAGATACGCAGTATTTT.

The rearrangement uses TRBV5-1 and TRBJ2-1, with 7 nucleotides matching TRBD2. The V gene end was trimmed by 4 bases and the J gene end by 3 bases; junction bases not matched to a gene: 10. CDR1 and CDR2 (germline): SGHRS, YFSETQ. The CDR3 contains 16 residues. CDR3 loop: CASSLSGDFYYNEQFF. The CDR3 bases are TGCGCCAGCAGCCTCAGCGGGGACTTTTACTACAATGAGCAGTTCTTC.

The genes are TRBV7-2 and TRBJ2-5; TRBD1 might be the D (5 bases). The CDR3 sequence is 15 residues long. From germline, CDR1 is SGHTA and CDR2 FQGNSA. V was cut by 2 bases and J by 5 bases, with 15 bases left in between. CDR3 loop: CASSLTGSKGETQYF. The DNA of the CDR3 is TGTGCCAGCAGCTTAACGGGCTCAAAGGGGGAGACCCAGTACTTC.

This clone has a single count. The rearrangement joins TRBV2 to TRBJ2-5; TRBD2 matches 9 bases. Germline CDR1 is SNHLY and CDR2 is FYNNEI. The ends lost 6 bases at V and 7 bases at J; junction bases unmatched: 0. The CDR3 consists of 11 residues. As DNA, the CDR3 is TGTGCCAGCAGACTAGCGGGGACCCAGTACTTC. Its protein is CASRLAGTQYF.

The chain combines TRBV7-6 with TRBJ2-5, with a weak D call TRBD2 (5 bases). The CDR3 runs 14 residues. V gave up 5 bases and J gave up 0 bases, with 10 bases separating them. CDR1 and CDR2 (germline): SGHVS, FNYEAQ. In DNA, the CDR3 is TGTGCCAGCAGCACGGAGGAGTACCAAGAGACCCAGTACTTC. Protein product: CASSTEEYQETQYF.

The chain employs TRBV12-2 and TRBJ2-5; the DNA was not used to check the table's D call, TRBD2. TRBV12-2 is classified as a pseudogene. There are 15 residues in the CDR3. The CDR3 sequence is CASRPRRGEEETQYF. Here the CDR3 DNA reads TGTGCAAGTCGCCCCAGAAGAGGGGAGGAAGAGACCCAGTACTTC.

This chain connects TRBV7-2 to TRBJ1-1; D remains ambiguous. The V gene lost 5 bases and the J gene lost 1 base, with 8 bases spanning the gap. CDR3 size: 13 residues. Germline CDR1 reads SGHTA; CDR2 reads FQGNSA. CDR3 sequence: CASSPLKNTEAFF. Written as DNA, the CDR3 is TGTGCCAGCAGCCCATTAAAGAACACTGAAGCTTTCTTT.

The V gene is TRBV9, the J gene TRBJ2-5; perhaps TRBD1 as D (6 bases). The germline CDR1 and CDR2 sequences are SGDLS and YYNGEE. Deletions cut 4 bases from V and 2 bases from J, with 18 bases between. The CDR3 length is 16 residues. The CDR3 DNA follows: TGTGCCAGCAGCCCAGTTGCAGGGGACCAGCAAGAGACCCAGTACTTC. Its protein is CASSPVAGDQQETQYF.

V usage is TRBV5-1 and J usage is TRBJ1-1, with D possibly being TRBD1 (6 bases). Trimming removed 4 bases at V and 1 base at J, with 11 bases between. The CDR3 length is 14 residues. Germline CDR1 is SGHRS and CDR2 is YFSETQ. The CDR3 nucleotides are TGCGCCAGCAGCACCGGGACACAGAACACTGAAGCTTTCTTT. This translates into CASSTGTQNTEAFF. The full variable domain, in which reference TRBV5-1 and TRBJ1-1 provide the parts outside the CDR3, is KAGVTQTPRYLIKTRGQQVTLSCSPISGHRSVSWYQQTPGQGLQFLFEYFSETQRNKGNFPGRFSGRQFSNSRSEMNVSTLELGDSALYLCASSTGTQNTEAFFGQGTRLTVV.

This clone was found a few times. Other DNA sequences of this sample code for an identical CDR3. The genes are TRBV6-1 and TRBJ1-5; no definite D call. Germline V gene lookup returns CDR1 MNHNS and CDR2 SASEGT. Trimming left V 4 bases short and J 5 bases short, with 9 bases between. CDR3 length: 13 amino acids. CDR3 loop: CASSVEGYQPQHF. CDR3 bases: TGTGCCAGCAGTGTGGAAGGGTATCAGCCCCAGCATTTT.